These 18 T cell receptor beta chains share one sample of origin, sequenced in a study of neurological immune-mediated disorders. TCRdb called the 5' RACE reads again in MiXCR, with one record for every CDR3 protein. Of some 38,000 distinct CDR3 sequences in the sample, 3.2% were seen once. Specified time point: longitudinal time-point 1 (baseline). The sample taken for sequencing was PBMCs. The receptors originated from an older woman with multiple sclerosis.

This clonotype was counted many times. The chain carries TRBV5-1 and TRBJ1-1; possibly TRBD1 for D (5 bases). The CDR3 consists of 12 residues. V lost 3 bases, J lost 8 bases, and 11 bases lay in between. CDR1 is SGHRS and CDR2 is YFSETQ in the germline V gene. CDR3 nucleotide sequence: TGCGCCAGCAGCTCGCCGGGACGGGAAGCTTTCTTT. Protein product: CASSSPGREAFF.

This clonotype has a count of ten or more. V usage is TRBV7-2 and J usage is TRBJ1-5, with D possibly being TRBD1 (5 bases). The CDR3 runs 15 residues. V was cut by 5 bases and J by 7 bases, with 18 bases left in between. Germline loops: CDR1 SGHTA, CDR2 FQGNSA. The CDR3 nucleotides are TGTGCCAGCAGCAAAAGAGTGGGGCCGGAACAGCCCCAGCATTTT. Its protein product is CASSKRVGPEQPQHF.

This clonotype was counted at least ten times. V usage is TRBV14 and J usage is TRBJ1-4; D unresolved. The CDR3 loop spans 15 amino acids. Trimming shortened V by 0 bases and J by 8 bases, and 13 bases separated the two germline ends. The germline gives CDR1 SGHDN, CDR2 FVKESK. As DNA, the CDR3 is TGTGCCAGCAGCCAAGATTTCGGCAGCTCCGAAAAACTGTTTTTT. The encoded protein is CASSQDFGSSEKLFF.

This clonotype was recorded at least ten times. This chain connects TRBV5-1 to TRBJ1-1; 7 bases are shared with TRBD1. This CDR3 comprises 15 residues. Germline V gene lookup returns CDR1 SGHRS and CDR2 YFSETQ. With 0 bases clipped from V and 1 base from J, the junction kept 3 bases outside the gene matches. The CDR3 is CASSLATGTNTEAFF. CDR3 nucleotides: TGCGCCAGCAGCTTGGCGACAGGGACGAACACTGAAGCTTTCTTT. The entire variable domain, with the rest obtained from reference TRBV5-1 and TRBJ1-1, is as follows: KAGVTQTPRYLIKTRGQQVTLSCSPISGHRSVSWYQQTPGQGLQFLFEYFSETQRNKGNFPGRFSGRQFSNSRSEMNVSTLELGDSALYLCASSLATGTNTEAFFGQGTRLTVV.

This clonotype was seen at least ten times. The chain combines TRBV5-1 with TRBJ2-2; D gene ambiguous. Germline CDR1 SGHRS, CDR2 YFSETQ. The V end was cut by 0 bases, the J end by 4 bases, with 7 bases between. The CDR3 contains 14 residues. The CDR3 is CASSLDRFTGELFF. The CDR3 DNA is TGCGCCAGCAGCTTGGACAGATTCACCGGGGAGCTGTTTTTT.

This sequence joins TRBV20-1 and TRBJ2-7; D could derive from TRBD1 or TRBD2 (5 bases each). Germline V gives CDR1 DFQATT, CDR2 SNEGSKA (reference sequence). V was shortened by 5 bases and J by 2 bases, with 13 bases between the two germline ends. The CDR3 extends over 13 amino acids. In DNA form, the CDR3 reads TGCAGTGCTGGGGACGGGGCTGCCTACGAGCAGTACTTC. It codes for CSAGDGAAYEQYF.

This clonotype was seen repeatedly, ten times or more. CDR3 region: CASSATGRDGYTF. The CDR3 nucleotides are TGCGCCAGCAGTGCCACAGGGAGGGATGGCTACACCTTC. The V call is TRBV10-2, the J call TRBJ1-2; maybe TRBD1 (6 bases). This CDR3 region has 13 residues. Germline V gives CDR1 WSHSY, CDR2 SAAADI. The germline V and J ends were trimmed by 4 bases and 6 bases, with 12 bases remaining between them.

This clonotype was seen at least ten times. The chain combines TRBV5-1 with TRBJ2-7; D is perhaps TRBD1 (6 bases). V was shortened by 0 bases and J by 1 base, with 14 bases between the two germline ends. The CDR3 consists of 16 residues. The germline gives CDR1 SGHRS, CDR2 YFSETQ. This CDR3 reads CASSLGTGISSYEQYF. CDR3 sequence (DNA): TGCGCCAGCAGCTTGGGTACAGGGATCAGTTCCTACGAGCAGTACTTC.

At least ten counts were recorded for this clonotype. The J gene is TRBJ2-2, the V gene TRBV7-6; D is ambiguous. CDR1 is SGHVS and CDR2 is FNYEAQ in the germline V gene. Trimming cost V 5 bases and J 4 bases, with 8 bases left between them. The CDR3 totals 13 residues. The CDR3 loop is CASSVGRTGELFF. CDR3 in DNA: TGTGCCAGCAGCGTTGGACGCACCGGGGAGCTGTTTTTT.

The sample holds many counts of this clonotype. J is TRBJ1-3 and V is TRBV18; TRBD1 might be the D (5 bases). The germline V gene encodes CDR1 KGHSH and CDR2 LQKENI. Trimming took off 1 base at V and 0 bases at J, with 7 bases between the two ends. The CDR3 runs 15 residues. For the CDR3, the DNA is TGTGCCAGCTCACCACAGACAGCCTCTGGAAACACCATATATTTT. It codes for CASSPQTASGNTIYF.

In this sample, this clonotype turned up many times. The chain carries TRBV6-4 and TRBJ2-3; 10 bases fit TRBD2. CDR1 and CDR2 (germline): MRHNA, SNTAGT. V was clipped by 0 bases and J by 4 bases; unmatched bases: 4. The length of the CDR3 is 16 residues. This CDR3 reads CASSDSSGGAPDTQYF. CDR3 nucleotides: TGTGCCAGCAGTGACTCGAGCGGGGGGGCGCCAGATACGCAGTATTTT.

At least ten counts were recorded for this clonotype. The chain uses TRBV5-1 and TRBJ1-1, with 9 bases aligning to TRBD1. The CDR3 runs 16 residues. Germline CDR1 SGHRS, CDR2 YFSETQ. The trim removed 4 bases at V and 2 bases at J, leaving 9 bases unmatched. The CDR3 sequence: CASSPGTGIFNTEAFF. The CDR3 nucleotides are TGCGCCAGCAGCCCCGGGACAGGGATTTTTAACACTGAAGCTTTCTTT.

This clonotype is medium-sized by share. This chain joins TRBV20-1 and TRBJ2-1; D not resolved. This CDR3 comprises 13 residues. The germline gives CDR1 DFQATT, CDR2 SNEGSKA (reference sequence). Deletions cut 3 bases from V and 5 bases from J, with 11 bases between. In DNA form, the CDR3 reads TGCAGTGCTAGGGCCCGGAACGACAATGAGCAGTTCTTC. Its protein product is CSARARNDNEQFF.

This clonotype was seen at least ten times. J is TRBJ2-1 and V is TRBV5-1; D may match TRBD1 or TRBD2 (6 bases each). Per germline, CDR1 SGHRS and CDR2 YFSETQ. This CDR3 region has 16 residues. V was shortened by 4 bases and J by 0 bases, with 14 bases between the two germline ends. The CDR3 DNA reads as TGCGCCAGCAGCCCGGGGGCCACAAGCTCCTACAATGAGCAGTTCTTC. This gives the protein CASSPGATSSYNEQFF.

This clonotype was counted many times. This chain uses TRBV5-5 with TRBJ2-4; the D call may be TRBD1 or TRBD2 (6 bases each). V was shortened by 3 bases and J by 6 bases, with 13 bases between the two germline ends. CDR1 is SGHKS, CDR2 YYEKEE, per germline (reference sequence). This CDR3 contains 14 residues. CDR3 DNA sequence: TGTGCCAGCAGCTCACCCCGGGGGCTAAACATTCAGTACTTC. Protein: CASSSPRGLNIQYF. The full variable domain, its missing parts supplied by reference TRBV5-5 and TRBJ2-4, is DAGVTQSPTHLIKTRGQQVTLRCSPISGHKSVSWYQQVLGQGPQFIFQYYEKEERGRGNFPDRFSARQFPNYSSELNVNALLLGDSALYLCASSSPRGLNIQYFGAGTRLSVL.

This clonotype showed up many times. J is TRBJ1-4 and V is TRBV20-1; unclear D gene. Trimming shortened V by 1 base and J by 11 bases, and 14 bases separated the two germline ends. The CDR3 is 13 residues long. Germline assignment: CDR1 DFQATT and CDR2 SNEGSKA (reference sequence). The CDR3 nucleotides are TGCAGTGCTAGAGCCACCAGCCGAGGGAAACTGTTTTTT. It is translated as CSARATSRGKLFF.

This clonotype was detected many times. The gene calls are TRBV18 and TRBJ1-3; D not certain. This CDR3 comprises 15 residues. Germline V gives CDR1 KGHSH, CDR2 LQKENI. V shed 5 bases and J shed 0 bases, with 11 bases lying between them. The CDR3 spells CASSSPNPSGNTIYF. Here the CDR3 DNA reads TGTGCCAGCTCATCCCCCAATCCCTCTGGAAACACCATATATTTT.

This clonotype was found many times. The chain recombines TRBV5-1 with TRBJ2-6; 9 bases match TRBD1. The ends lost 0 bases at V and 2 bases at J; junction bases unmatched: 6. This CDR3 has 18 residues. Germline V gives CDR1 SGHRS, CDR2 YFSETQ. This CDR3 is CASSLVGTGPTGANVLTF. The CDR3 region has the DNA TGCGCCAGCAGCTTGGTGGGGACAGGGCCGACTGGGGCCAACGTCCTGACTTTC.